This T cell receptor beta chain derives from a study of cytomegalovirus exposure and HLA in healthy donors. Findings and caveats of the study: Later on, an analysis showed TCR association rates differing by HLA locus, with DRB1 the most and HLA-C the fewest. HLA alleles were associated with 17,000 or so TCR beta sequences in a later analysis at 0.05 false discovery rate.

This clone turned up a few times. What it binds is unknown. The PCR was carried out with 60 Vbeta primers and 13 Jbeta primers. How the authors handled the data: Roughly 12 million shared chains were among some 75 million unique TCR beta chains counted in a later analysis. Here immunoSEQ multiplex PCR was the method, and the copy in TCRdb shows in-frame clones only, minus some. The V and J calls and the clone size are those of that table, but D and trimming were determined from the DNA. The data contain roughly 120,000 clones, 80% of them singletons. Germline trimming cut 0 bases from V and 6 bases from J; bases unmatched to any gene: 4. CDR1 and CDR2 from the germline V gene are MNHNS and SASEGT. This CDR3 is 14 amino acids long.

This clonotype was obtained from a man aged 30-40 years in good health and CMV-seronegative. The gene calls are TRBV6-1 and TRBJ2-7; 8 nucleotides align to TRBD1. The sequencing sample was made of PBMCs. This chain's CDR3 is CASSEAWTGSEQYF. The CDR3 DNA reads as TGTGCCAGCAGTGAAGCTTGGACAGGGAGCGAGCAGTACTTC.